Described below is a single T cell receptor beta chain sequence and its context. CDR1 is SGHRS, CDR2 YFSETQ, per germline. V was clipped by 5 bases and J by 5 bases, with 13 bases between them. This CDR3 has 13 residues. The data are from a study of blood T cells in healthy people across ages. A second PCR, run for about 7 to 11 cycles, used a sample-barcoded 5' primer plus a J-beta primer mix. TCRdb reprocessed the 5' RACE reads via MiXCR and lists one record per CDR3 protein. The sample yields hundreds of thousands of distinct CDR3 sequences, around 49% seen once. The sequencing input was blood. The genes are TRBV5-1 and TRBJ1-1, with D unclear. This TCR derives from a woman aged 55-69 years in good health. CDR3 residues: CASSSVPETEAFF. CDR3 DNA: TGCGCCAGCAGTTCAGTCCCAGAAACTGAAGCTTTCTTT.